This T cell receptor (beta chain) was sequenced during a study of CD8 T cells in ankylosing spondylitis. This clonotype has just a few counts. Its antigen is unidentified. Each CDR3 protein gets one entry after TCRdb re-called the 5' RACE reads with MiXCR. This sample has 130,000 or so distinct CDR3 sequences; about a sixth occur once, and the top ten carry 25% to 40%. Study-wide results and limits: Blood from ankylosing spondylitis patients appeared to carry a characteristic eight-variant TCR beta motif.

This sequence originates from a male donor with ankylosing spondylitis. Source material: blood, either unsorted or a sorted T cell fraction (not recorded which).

CDR3 in DNA: TGCAGTGCTAGAGATATTGCCGGGGGCTACGAGCAGTACTTC. Protein: CSARDIAGGYEQYF. This chain uses TRBV20-1 with TRBJ2-7, with D possibly TRBD2 on 6 matching bases. CDR1 and CDR2 (germline): DFQATT, SNEGSKA (reference sequence). This CDR3 contains 14 residues. Deletions cut 0 bases from V and 3 bases from J, with 12 bases between.